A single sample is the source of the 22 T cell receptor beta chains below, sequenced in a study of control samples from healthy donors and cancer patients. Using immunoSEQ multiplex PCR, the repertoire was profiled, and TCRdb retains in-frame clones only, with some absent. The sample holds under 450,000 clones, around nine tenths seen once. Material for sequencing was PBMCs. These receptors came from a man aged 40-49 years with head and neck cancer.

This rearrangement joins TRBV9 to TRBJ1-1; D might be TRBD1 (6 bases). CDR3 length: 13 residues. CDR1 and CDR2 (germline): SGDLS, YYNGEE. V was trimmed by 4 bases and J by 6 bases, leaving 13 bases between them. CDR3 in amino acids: CASSPTGAAEAFF. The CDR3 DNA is TGTGCCAGCAGCCCGACAGGAGCCGCTGAAGCTTTCTTT.

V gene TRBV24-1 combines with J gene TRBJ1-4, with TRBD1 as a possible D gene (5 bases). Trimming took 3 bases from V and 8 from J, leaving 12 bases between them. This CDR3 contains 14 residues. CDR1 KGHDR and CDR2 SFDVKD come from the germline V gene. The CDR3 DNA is TGTGCCACCAGTGATCCCTTGCGGGGGGAAAAACTGTTTTTT. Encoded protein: CATSDPLRGEKLFF.

The CDR3 bases are TGCGCCAGCAGCCAAGCGAGAAGGCGGGATGGCTACACCTTC. Its protein product is CASSQARRRDGYTF. J is TRBJ1-2 and V is TRBV4-1; D remains unclear. V gave up 1 base and J gave up 6 bases, with 12 bases separating them. Germline V gene data show CDR1 as MGHRA and CDR2 as YSYEKL. This CDR3 comprises 14 residues.

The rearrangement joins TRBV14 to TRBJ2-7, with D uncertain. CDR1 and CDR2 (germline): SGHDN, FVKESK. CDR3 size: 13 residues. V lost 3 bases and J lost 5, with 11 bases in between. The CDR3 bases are TGTGCCAGCAGCCACGGCAGTTTCCACGAGCAGTACTTC. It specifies CASSHGSFHEQYF. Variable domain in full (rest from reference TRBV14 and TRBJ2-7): EAGVTQFPSHSVIEKGQTVTLRCDPISGHDNLYWYRRVMGKEIKFLLHFVKESKQDESGMPNNRFLAERTGGTYSTLKVQPAELEDSGVYFCASSHGSFHEQYFGPGTRLTVT.

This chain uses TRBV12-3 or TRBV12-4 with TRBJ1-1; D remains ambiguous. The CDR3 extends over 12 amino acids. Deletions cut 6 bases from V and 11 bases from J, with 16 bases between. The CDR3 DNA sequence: TGTGCCAGCAGCCCATGGGCAGGCGTCGCTTTCTTT. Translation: CASSPWAGVAFF.

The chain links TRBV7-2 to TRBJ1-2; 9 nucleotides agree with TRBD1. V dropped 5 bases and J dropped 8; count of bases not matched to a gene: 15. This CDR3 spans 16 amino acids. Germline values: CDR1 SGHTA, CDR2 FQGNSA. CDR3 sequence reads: CASSRFVTGGGEGYTF. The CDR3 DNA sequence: TGTGCCAGCAGCCGTTTCGTAACAGGGGGCGGTGAAGGCTACACCTTC.

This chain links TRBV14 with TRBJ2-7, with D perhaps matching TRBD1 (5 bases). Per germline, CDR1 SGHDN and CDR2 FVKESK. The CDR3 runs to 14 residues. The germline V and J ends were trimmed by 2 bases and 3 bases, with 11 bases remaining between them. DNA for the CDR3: TGTGCCAGCAGCCAAAGGGGAAAGGGCTACGAGCAGTACTTC. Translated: CASSQRGKGYEQYF.

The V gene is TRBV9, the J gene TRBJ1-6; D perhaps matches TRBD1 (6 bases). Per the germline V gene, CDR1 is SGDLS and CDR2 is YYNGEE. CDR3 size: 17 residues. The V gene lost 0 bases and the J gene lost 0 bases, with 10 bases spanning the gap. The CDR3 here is CASSVGGGSSYNSPLHF. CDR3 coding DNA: TGTGCCAGCAGCGTAGGAGGGGGTAGCTCCTATAATTCACCCCTCCACTTT.

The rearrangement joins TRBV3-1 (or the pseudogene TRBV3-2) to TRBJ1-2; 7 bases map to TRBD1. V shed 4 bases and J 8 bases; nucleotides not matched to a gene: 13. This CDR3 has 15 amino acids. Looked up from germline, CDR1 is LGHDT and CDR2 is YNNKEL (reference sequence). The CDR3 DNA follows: TGTGCCAGCAGCCCCCTAGACAGGGATCAAGAGGGCTACACCTTC. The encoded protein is CASSPLDRDQEGYTF.

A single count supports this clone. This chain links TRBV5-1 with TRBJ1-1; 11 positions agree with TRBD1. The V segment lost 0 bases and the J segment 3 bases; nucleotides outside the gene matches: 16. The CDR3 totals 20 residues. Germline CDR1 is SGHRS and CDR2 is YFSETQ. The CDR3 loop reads CASSLAGLPGQGESDTEAFF. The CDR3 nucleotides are TGCGCCAGCAGCTTGGCCGGTTTACCGGGACAGGGGGAATCGGACACTGAAGCTTTCTTT.

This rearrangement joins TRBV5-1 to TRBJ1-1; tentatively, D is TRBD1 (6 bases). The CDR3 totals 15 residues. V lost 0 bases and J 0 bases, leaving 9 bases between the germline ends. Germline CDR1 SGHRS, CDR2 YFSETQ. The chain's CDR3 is CASSLAAGVNTEAFF. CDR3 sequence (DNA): TGCGCCAGCAGCTTGGCCGCAGGGGTGAACACTGAAGCTTTCTTT. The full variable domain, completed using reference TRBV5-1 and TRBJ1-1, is KAGVTQTPRYLIKTRGQQVTLSCSPISGHRSVSWYQQTPGQGLQFLFEYFSETQRNKGNFPGRFSGRQFSNSRSEMNVSTLELGDSALYLCASSLAAGVNTEAFFGQGTRLTVV.

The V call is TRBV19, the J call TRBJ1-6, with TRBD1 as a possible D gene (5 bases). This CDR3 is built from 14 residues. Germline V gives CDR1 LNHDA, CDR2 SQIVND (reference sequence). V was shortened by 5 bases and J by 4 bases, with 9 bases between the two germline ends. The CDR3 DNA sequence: TGTGCCAGTAGTGCAGGGCCATATAATTCACCCCTCCACTTT. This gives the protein CASSAGPYNSPLHF.

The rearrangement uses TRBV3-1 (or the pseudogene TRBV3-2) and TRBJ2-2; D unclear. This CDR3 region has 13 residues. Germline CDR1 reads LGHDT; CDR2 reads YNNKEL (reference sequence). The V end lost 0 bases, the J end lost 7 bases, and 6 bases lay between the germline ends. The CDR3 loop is CASSQDPGGELFF. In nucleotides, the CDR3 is TGTGCCAGCAGCCAAGATCCGGGCGGGGAGCTGTTTTTT.

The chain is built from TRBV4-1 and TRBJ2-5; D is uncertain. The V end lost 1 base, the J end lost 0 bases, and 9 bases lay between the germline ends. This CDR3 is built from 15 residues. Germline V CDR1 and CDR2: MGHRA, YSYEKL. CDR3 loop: CASSQGSGDQETQYF. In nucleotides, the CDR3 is TGCGCCAGCAGCCAAGGCTCAGGCGACCAAGAGACCCAGTACTTC.

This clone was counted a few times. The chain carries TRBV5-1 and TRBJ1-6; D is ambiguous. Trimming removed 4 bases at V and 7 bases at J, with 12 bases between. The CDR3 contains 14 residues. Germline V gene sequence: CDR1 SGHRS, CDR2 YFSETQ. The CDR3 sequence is CASSRSGENSPLHF. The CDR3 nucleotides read TGCGCCAGCAGCCGTAGCGGGGAGAATTCACCCCTCCACTTT. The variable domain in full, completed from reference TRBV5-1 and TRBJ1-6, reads KAGVTQTPRYLIKTRGQQVTLSCSPISGHRSVSWYQQTPGQGLQFLFEYFSETQRNKGNFPGRFSGRQFSNSRSEMNVSTLELGDSALYLCASSRSGENSPLHFGNGTRLTVT.

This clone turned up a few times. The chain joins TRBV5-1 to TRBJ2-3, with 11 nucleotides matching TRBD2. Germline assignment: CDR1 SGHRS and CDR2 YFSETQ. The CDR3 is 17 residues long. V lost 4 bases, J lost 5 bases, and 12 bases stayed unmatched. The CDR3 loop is CASSQPLAGDIIDTQYF. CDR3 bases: TGCGCCAGCAGCCAGCCACTAGCGGGAGACATTATAGATACGCAGTATTTT.

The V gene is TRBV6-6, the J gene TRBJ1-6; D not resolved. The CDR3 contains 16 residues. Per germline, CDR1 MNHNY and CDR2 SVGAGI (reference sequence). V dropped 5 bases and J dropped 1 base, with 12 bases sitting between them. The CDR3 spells CASSRGSESYNSPLHF. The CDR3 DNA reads TGTGCCAGCAGTCGAGGCTCGGAATCCTATAATTCACCCCTCCACTTT.

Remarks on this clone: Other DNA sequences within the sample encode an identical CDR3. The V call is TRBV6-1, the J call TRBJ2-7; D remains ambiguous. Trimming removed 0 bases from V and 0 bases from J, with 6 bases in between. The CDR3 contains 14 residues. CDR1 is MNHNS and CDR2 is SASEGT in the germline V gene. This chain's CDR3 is CASSEAGSSYEQYF. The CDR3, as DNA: TGTGCCAGCAGTGAAGCGGGAAGCTCCTACGAGCAGTACTTC.

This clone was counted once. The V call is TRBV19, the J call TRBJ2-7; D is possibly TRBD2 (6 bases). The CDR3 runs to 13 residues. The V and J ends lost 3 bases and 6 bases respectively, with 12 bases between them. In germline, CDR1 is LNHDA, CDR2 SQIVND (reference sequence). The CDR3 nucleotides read TGTGCCAGTAGTATCGGGGGTACCCCCGAGCAGTACTTC. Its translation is CASSIGGTPEQYF.

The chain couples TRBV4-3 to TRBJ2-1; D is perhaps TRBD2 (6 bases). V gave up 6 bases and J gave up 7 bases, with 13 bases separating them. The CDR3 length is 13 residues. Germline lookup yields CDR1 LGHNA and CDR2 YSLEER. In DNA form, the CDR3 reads TGCGCCAGCAGGGGACTCTCAGGGAATGAGCAGTTCTTC. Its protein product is CASRGLSGNEQFF.

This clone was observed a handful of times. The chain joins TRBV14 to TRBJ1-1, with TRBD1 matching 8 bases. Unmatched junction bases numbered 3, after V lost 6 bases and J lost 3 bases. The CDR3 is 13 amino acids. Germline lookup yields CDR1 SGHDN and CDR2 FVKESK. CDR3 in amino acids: CASRAGGDTEAFF. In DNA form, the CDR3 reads TGTGCCAGCAGGGCAGGGGGCGACACTGAAGCTTTCTTT.

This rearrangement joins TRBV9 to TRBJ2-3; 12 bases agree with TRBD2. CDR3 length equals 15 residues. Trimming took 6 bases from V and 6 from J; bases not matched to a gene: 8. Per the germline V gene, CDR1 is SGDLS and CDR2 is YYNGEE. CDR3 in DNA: TGTGCCAGCACAGAGACTAGCGGGGGTTGGGATACGCAGTATTTT. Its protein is CASTETSGGWDTQYF.